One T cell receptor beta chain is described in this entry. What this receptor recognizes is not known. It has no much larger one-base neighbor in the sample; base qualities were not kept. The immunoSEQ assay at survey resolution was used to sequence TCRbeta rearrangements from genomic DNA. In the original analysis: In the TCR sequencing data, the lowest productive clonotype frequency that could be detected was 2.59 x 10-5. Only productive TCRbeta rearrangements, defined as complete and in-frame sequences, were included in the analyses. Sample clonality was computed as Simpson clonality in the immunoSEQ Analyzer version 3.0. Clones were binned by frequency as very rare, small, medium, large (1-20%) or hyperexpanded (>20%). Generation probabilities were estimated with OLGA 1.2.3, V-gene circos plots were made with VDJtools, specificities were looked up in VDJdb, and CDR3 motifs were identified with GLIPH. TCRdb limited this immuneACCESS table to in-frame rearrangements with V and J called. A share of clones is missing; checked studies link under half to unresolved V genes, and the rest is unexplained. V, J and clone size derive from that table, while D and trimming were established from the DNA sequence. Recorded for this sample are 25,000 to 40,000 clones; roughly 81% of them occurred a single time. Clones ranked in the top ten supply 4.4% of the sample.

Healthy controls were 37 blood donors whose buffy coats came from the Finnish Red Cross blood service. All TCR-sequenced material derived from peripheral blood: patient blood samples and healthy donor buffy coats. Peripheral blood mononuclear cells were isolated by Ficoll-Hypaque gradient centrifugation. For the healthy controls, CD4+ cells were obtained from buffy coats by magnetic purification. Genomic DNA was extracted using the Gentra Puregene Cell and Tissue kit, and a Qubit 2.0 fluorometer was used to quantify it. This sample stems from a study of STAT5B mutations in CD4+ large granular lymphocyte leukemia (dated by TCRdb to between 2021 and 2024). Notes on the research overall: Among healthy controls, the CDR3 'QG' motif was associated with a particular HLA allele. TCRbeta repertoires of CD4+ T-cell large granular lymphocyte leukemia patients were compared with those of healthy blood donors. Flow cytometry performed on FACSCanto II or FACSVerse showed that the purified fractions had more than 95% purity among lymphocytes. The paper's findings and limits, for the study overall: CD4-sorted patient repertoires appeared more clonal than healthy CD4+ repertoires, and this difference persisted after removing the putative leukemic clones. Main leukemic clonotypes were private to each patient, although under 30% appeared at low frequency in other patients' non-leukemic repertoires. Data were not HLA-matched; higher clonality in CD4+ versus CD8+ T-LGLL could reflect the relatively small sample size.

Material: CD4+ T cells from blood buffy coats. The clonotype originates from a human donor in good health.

Here the CDR3 is given as CASSSDRVETQYF. The DNA sequence reads TGTGCCAGCAGCTCCGACAGGGTGGAGACCCAGTACTTC. This sequence uses TRBV7-2 and TRBJ2-5; a stretch of 7 junction bases matches TRBD1. CDR1 is given as SGHTA and CDR2 as FQGNSA, both from the germline V gene. Including cysteine and phenylalanine, the CDR3 has 13 amino acids. Only the CDR3 part of the read is kept: 39 bases, read in frame from the first base. V loses 4 bases at its end and J loses 5 bases; junction bases beyond the gene matches: 4.